What follows are 30 T cell receptor beta chains derived from one specimen sequenced in a study of cytomegalovirus exposure and HLA in healthy donors. Method: immunoSEQ multiplex PCR; TCRdb's copy keeps in-frame clones and lacks some. The profile shows some 130,000 clones, roughly 79% of them singletons. Sequenced material: PBMCs. The receptors shown here come from a man in his thirties or forties in good health and CMV-seropositive.

CDR3 DNA: TGTGCCAGCTCACCACCGGTTTTAGCGGGGGGTTCAGATACGCAGTATTTT. Translation: CASSPPVLAGGSDTQYF. V is TRBV18 and J is TRBJ2-3; 10 bases match TRBD2. The CDR3 consists of 17 residues. V shed 0 bases and J 4 bases; nucleotides not matched to a gene: 7. Germline V CDR1 and CDR2: KGHSH, LQKENI.

V is TRBV2 and J is TRBJ2-7; 7 bases map to TRBD1. V dropped 7 bases and J dropped 0; count of bases not matched to a gene: 9. The germline gives CDR1 SNHLY, CDR2 FYNNEI. The CDR3 runs 15 residues. CDR3 DNA: TGTGCCAGCAATCCCCAGGGACAGAGCTCCTACGAGCAGTACTTC. As protein: CASNPQGQSSYEQYF.

The genes are TRBV5-8 and TRBJ2-5, with 11 nucleotides matching TRBD2. The CDR3 contains 15 residues. V lost 4 bases to trimming and J lost 4 bases; unmatched junction nucleotides: 6. Germline values: CDR1 SGHTS, CDR2 YDEGEE. In DNA, the CDR3 is TGTGCCAGCAGCCCCCTAGCGGGGGGCGGAGAGACCCAGTACTTC. Residues: CASSPLAGGGETQYF.

The V call is TRBV5-6, the J call TRBJ1-2; D perhaps matches TRBD1 (5 bases). From germline, CDR1 is SGHDT and CDR2 YYEEEE. CDR3 length: 12 residues. V shed 4 bases and J shed 7 bases, with 11 bases lying between them. The CDR3 DNA is TGTGCCAGCAGCACCTGGACACTTGGCTACACCTTC. Residues: CASSTWTLGYTF.

The rearrangement links TRBV6-5 to TRBJ1-5; the match to TRBD1 covers 9 bases. The germline V gene encodes CDR1 MNHEY and CDR2 SVGAGI. The CDR3 sequence is 15 residues long. The V and J ends lost 5 bases and 6 bases, in that order; junction bases with no gene match: 8. The CDR3 sequence: CASSGTGYVGQPQHF. As DNA, the CDR3 is TGTGCCAGCAGTGGGACAGGGTATGTGGGTCAGCCCCAGCATTTT.

J is TRBJ1-1 and V is TRBV18; D uncertain. CDR1 KGHSH and CDR2 LQKENI come from the germline V gene. The CDR3 totals 10 residues. Trimming took off 8 bases at V and 4 bases at J, with 5 bases between the two ends. Here the CDR3 DNA reads TGTGCCAGCCGGGGCACTGAAGCTTTCTTT. Translated, it gives CASRGTEAFF.

The genes are TRBV6-1 and TRBJ1-3; tentative D call: TRBD1 (5 bases). This CDR3 region has 14 residues. Germline lookup yields CDR1 MNHNS and CDR2 SASEGT. V was shortened by 2 bases and J by 2 bases, with 7 bases between the two germline ends. The DNA for the CDR3 is TGTGCCAGCAGTGAAACAGGAACTGGAAACACCATATATTTT. Translated: CASSETGTGNTIYF.

V and J are TRBV9 and TRBJ2-1, with D tentatively TRBD2 (5 bases). Germline loops: CDR1 SGDLS, CDR2 YYNGEE. The germline V and J ends were trimmed by 4 bases and 0 bases, with 14 bases remaining between them. The length of the CDR3 is 16 residues. The CDR3 sequence is CASSLRERSSYNEQFF. DNA for the CDR3: TGTGCCAGCAGCTTGAGGGAGCGGAGCTCCTACAATGAGCAGTTCTTC. Supplemented by reference TRBV9 and TRBJ2-1, the full variable domain reads DSGVTQTPKHLITATGQRVTLRCSPRSGDLSVYWYQQSLDQGLQFLIQYYNGEERAKGNILERFSAQQFPDLHSELNLSSLELGDSALYFCASSLRERSSYNEQFFGPGTRLTVL.

The rearrangement uses TRBV7-8 and TRBJ1-1; 8 bases agree with TRBD1. The trim removed 1 base at V and 1 base at J, leaving 2 bases unmatched. The germline gives CDR1 SGHVS, CDR2 FQNEAQ. The CDR3 is 15 residues long. CDR3 sequence reads: CASSLVQGANTEAFF. CDR3 coding DNA: TGTGCCAGCAGCTTAGTCCAGGGGGCGAACACTGAAGCTTTCTTT.

The CDR3 sequence is CASSPVVGHLILFF. The DNA of the CDR3 is TGTGCCAGCAGCCCGGTGGTAGGACACCTCATTCTGTTTTTT. The chain joins TRBV7-2 to TRBJ1-4; a possible D gene is TRBD1 (5 bases). The CDR3 contains 14 residues. Trimming pared 5 bases from V and 14 bases from J, leaving 21 bases between. Germline lookup yields CDR1 SGHTA and CDR2 FQGNSA. The whole variable domain, filled in from reference TRBV7-2 and TRBJ1-4, reads GAGVSQSPSNKVTEKGKDVELRCDPISGHTALYWYRQSLGQGLEFLIYFQGNSAPDKSGLPSDRFSAERTGGSVSTLTIQRTQQEDSAVYLCASSPVVGHLILFFGSGTQLSVL.

The chain couples TRBV5-5 to TRBJ1-4; D might be TRBD1 (5 bases). Trimming cost V 5 bases and J 5 bases, with 13 bases left between them. Germline V CDR1 and CDR2: SGHKS, YYEKEE (reference sequence). CDR3 size: 14 residues. The CDR3 is CASSSGHINEKLFF. For the CDR3, the DNA is TGTGCCAGCAGTTCAGGGCACATCAATGAAAAACTGTTTTTT.

This chain joins TRBV7-2 and TRBJ2-3; 7 bases are shared with TRBD2. Germline assignment: CDR1 SGHTA and CDR2 FQGNSA. The CDR3 covers 18 residues. V lost 2 bases to trimming and J lost 0 bases; unmatched junction nucleotides: 11. CDR3 sequence reads: CASSLKSLAGTSTDTQYF. DNA for the CDR3: TGTGCCAGCAGCTTAAAATCCTTAGCGGGCACTAGCACAGATACGCAGTATTTT.

The genes are TRBV9 and TRBJ1-2, with TRBD1 matching 7 bases. The CDR3 sequence is 13 residues long. The trim removed 4 bases at V and 7 bases at J, leaving 7 bases unmatched. Germline assignment: CDR1 SGDLS and CDR2 YYNGEE. The DNA for the CDR3 is TGTGCCAGCAGCCCCCGCTCAGGGGGTGGCTACACCTTC. Translated, it gives CASSPRSGGGYTF.

The genes are TRBV27 and TRBJ2-7; 15 nucleotides match TRBD2. Losses at the gene ends were 10 bases for V and 3 bases for J; bases not matched to a gene: 10. Per the germline V gene, CDR1 is MNHEY and CDR2 is SMNVEV (reference sequence). The CDR3 extends over 16 amino acids. The CDR3 DNA follows: TGTGCCACCTCGGGGGGGACTAGCGGGAGGTTCTACGAGCAGTACTTC. It yields the protein CATSGGTSGRFYEQYF.

The V and J genes are TRBV6-6 and TRBJ2-1, with D unresolved. There are 12 residues in the CDR3. Germline V gives CDR1 MNHNY, CDR2 SVGAGI (reference sequence). The V gene lost 4 bases and the J gene lost 7 bases, with 8 bases spanning the gap. CDR3 amino acids: CASSSTGNEQFF. DNA of the CDR3: TGTGCCAGCAGTTCCACCGGGAATGAGCAGTTCTTC.

V and J are TRBV5-6 and TRBJ1-4; D perhaps matches TRBD1 (5 bases). This CDR3 has 14 amino acids. Trimming shortened V by 0 bases and J by 3 bases, and 6 bases separated the two germline ends. In germline, CDR1 is SGHDT, CDR2 YYEEEE. CDR3 in amino acids: CASSLGQPNEKLFF. The CDR3 coding sequence is TGTGCCAGCAGCTTGGGACAGCCTAATGAAAAACTGTTTTTT.

The rearrangement links TRBV9 to TRBJ2-3, with 9 bases that match TRBD1. The CDR3 sequence is 16 residues long. Germline lookup yields CDR1 SGDLS and CDR2 YYNGEE. After removal of 0 bases from V and 5 bases from J, the junction contained 7 bases not matched to a gene. CDR3 amino acids: CASSVENRGPGDTQYF. As DNA, the CDR3 is TGTGCCAGCAGCGTAGAGAACAGGGGGCCGGGAGATACGCAGTATTTT. Full variable domain (outside the CDR3, taken from reference TRBV9 and TRBJ2-3): DSGVTQTPKHLITATGQRVTLRCSPRSGDLSVYWYQQSLDQGLQFLIQYYNGEERAKGNILERFSAQQFPDLHSELNLSSLELGDSALYFCASSVENRGPGDTQYFGPGTRLTVL.

The chain joins TRBV7-8 to TRBJ2-5, with 11 bases identical to TRBD2. With V trimmed by 5 bases and J by 5 bases, 7 bases remained unmatched. The CDR3 loop spans 15 amino acids. Germline values: CDR1 SGHVS, CDR2 FQNEAQ. CDR3: CASSRASGGRETQYF. The CDR3 DNA follows: TGTGCCAGCAGCAGAGCTAGCGGGGGGAGGGAGACCCAGTACTTC.

This sequence joins TRBV28 and TRBJ1-2, with D possibly being TRBD1 (5 bases). The CDR3 has 14 amino acids. Germline V gives CDR1 MDHEN, CDR2 SYDVKM. The V and J ends lost 3 bases and 4 bases respectively, with 12 bases between them. The CDR3 bases are TGTGCCAGCAGTTTGGTTGGGGGAGGCTATGGCTACACCTTC. Amino acid sequence: CASSLVGGGYGYTF.

This clone was seen repeatedly, ten times or more. This rearrangement joins TRBV6-5 to TRBJ2-7; D is perhaps TRBD1 (5 bases). Germline loops: CDR1 MNHEY, CDR2 SVGAGI. V lost 5 bases, J lost 2 bases, and 13 bases lay in between. The CDR3 is 14 residues long. The CDR3 protein is CASSPAQGPYEQYF. The CDR3 DNA reads as TGTGCCAGCAGTCCCGCTCAGGGCCCCTACGAGCAGTACTTC.

The chain couples TRBV6-6 to TRBJ1-2; tentative D call: TRBD1 (6 bases). Germline-derived CDR1 and CDR2 are MNHNY and SVGAGI (reference sequence). CDR3 size: 13 residues. The V and J ends lost 6 bases and 2 bases respectively, with 10 bases between them. The CDR3 DNA reads TGTGCCAGCAGAGACGGGACAAACTATGGCTACACCTTC. The encoded protein is CASRDGTNYGYTF.

V gene TRBV7-2 combines with J gene TRBJ1-6; the match to TRBD1 covers 9 bases. The CDR3 runs to 15 residues. Per the germline V gene, CDR1 is SGHTA and CDR2 is FQGNSA. The V and J ends lost 1 base and 11 bases, in that order; junction bases with no gene match: 6. The CDR3 coding sequence is TGTGCCAGCAGCTTAGGACAGGGGGTATTTACACCCCTCCACTTT. Translation: CASSLGQGVFTPLHF.

This sequence joins TRBV30 and TRBJ1-2, with D possibly being TRBD1 (5 bases). The germline CDR1 and CDR2 sequences are GTSNPN and SVGIG (reference sequence). Trimming left V 1 base short and J 3 bases short, with 9 bases between. This CDR3 has 13 residues. The CDR3 DNA is TGTGCCTGGAGTGAGGACATTGACTATGGCTACACCTTC. This encodes CAWSEDIDYGYTF. Filled out from reference TRBV30 and TRBJ1-2, the complete variable domain reads SQTIHQWPATLVQPVGSPLSLECTVEGTSNPNLYWYRQAAGRGLQLLFYSVGIGQISSEVPQNLSASRPQDRQFILSSKKLLLSDSGFYLCAWSEDIDYGYTFGSGTRLTVV.

The chain employs TRBV9 and TRBJ1-2, with 9 bases matching TRBD1. Germline CDR1 is SGDLS and CDR2 is YYNGEE. Trimming took 0 bases from V and 7 from J; bases not matched to a gene: 19. The CDR3 has 19 amino acids. The CDR3 DNA sequence: TGTGCCAGCAGCGTAGGGTTGGGGTTGGACAGGGGTGATTCCGGTGGCTACACCTTC. Amino acid sequence: CASSVGLGLDRGDSGGYTF.

The rearrangement links TRBV7-2 to TRBJ2-1; TRBD2 matches 7 bases. Trimming removed 7 bases from V and 9 bases from J; junction bases left unmatched: 12. The germline CDR1 and CDR2 sequences are SGHTA and FQGNSA. This CDR3 region has 14 residues. The CDR3 is CASIKNGGSGEQFF. The CDR3, as DNA: TGTGCCAGCATCAAAAACGGGGGGAGCGGTGAGCAGTTCTTC.

The chain has TRBV2 and TRBJ2-6; the D gene is possibly TRBD1 (5 bases). The CDR3 sequence is 16 residues long. Trimming pared 3 bases from V and 2 bases from J, leaving 11 bases between. Germline V gene sequence: CDR1 SNHLY, CDR2 FYNNEI. The CDR3 DNA is TGTGCCAGCAGTGATTTTGGGGCAGCTGGGGCCAACGTCCTGACTTTC. Translating it yields CASSDFGAAGANVLTF.

This clone was recorded a few times. The chain combines TRBV2 with TRBJ1-2; possible D gene TRBD1, 5 bases. This CDR3 contains 13 residues. Germline lookup yields CDR1 SNHLY and CDR2 FYNNEI. Trimming shortened V by 5 bases and J by 4 bases, and 11 bases separated the two germline ends. Here the CDR3 DNA reads TGTGCCAGCAGTCCACAGGTGACCTATGGCTACACCTTC. Protein product: CASSPQVTYGYTF.

The chain joins TRBV28 to TRBJ1-5; D gene uncertain. The V end lost 6 bases, the J end lost 3 bases, and 18 bases lay between the germline ends. CDR1 is MDHEN, CDR2 SYDVKM, per germline. CDR3 length equals 16 residues. The CDR3 sequence: CASRPPGGGSNQPQHF. The CDR3 DNA sequence: TGTGCCAGCAGACCTCCCGGCGGAGGGTCCAATCAGCCCCAGCATTTT.

This rearrangement joins TRBV9 to TRBJ2-2, with D perhaps matching TRBD1 (6 bases). CDR3 length equals 14 residues. Trimming took 6 bases from V and 5 from J, leaving 14 bases between them. The germline V gene has CDR1 SGDLS and CDR2 YYNGEE. CDR3 residues: CASKGRGQTGELFF. The CDR3 coding sequence is TGTGCCAGCAAGGGCAGGGGACAAACCGGGGAGCTGTTTTTT. Complete variable domain (other parts from reference TRBV9 and TRBJ2-2): DSGVTQTPKHLITATGQRVTLRCSPRSGDLSVYWYQQSLDQGLQFLIQYYNGEERAKGNILERFSAQQFPDLHSELNLSSLELGDSALYFCASKGRGQTGELFFGEGSRLTVL.

The rearrangement links TRBV18 to TRBJ1-2, with D possibly matching TRBD1 (6 bases). Looked up from germline, CDR1 is KGHSH and CDR2 is LQKENI. V was cut by 5 bases and J by 4 bases, with 14 bases left in between. The CDR3 spans 14 residues. CDR3 in DNA: TGTGCCAGCTCAGGGACACCCGCCCCCTATGGCTACACCTTC. Residues: CASSGTPAPYGYTF.